This T cell receptor (beta chain) was recorded in a study of blood T cell repertoires in COVID-19. Study as a whole: In each case, the material was cDNA or gDNA derived from T cells, B-cell-depleted T cells, or PBMCs.

The trim removed 8 bases at V and 5 bases at J, leaving 8 bases unmatched. Germline V CDR1 and CDR2: GTSNPN, SVGIG (reference sequence). This CDR3 has 12 amino acids. The data were produced by immunoSEQ multiplex PCR, yet TCRdb's version contains in-frame clones alone and is incomplete. The table lists about 250,000 clones, roughly 88% of them singletons. The sequence was collected from a woman aged 25 to 39 with acute or convalescent COVID-19. The V gene is TRBV30, the J gene TRBJ1-1, with 7 bases matching TRBD1. Sequenced material: peripheral blood. CDR3 residues: CASNRGVTEAFF. The CDR3 region has the DNA TGTGCCAGCAACAGGGGTGTGACTGAAGCTTTCTTT. Drawing the rest from reference TRBV30 and TRBJ1-1, the complete variable domain is SQTIHQWPATLVQPVGSPLSLECTVEGTSNPNLYWYRQAAGRGLQLLFYSVGIGQISSEVPQNLSASRPQDRQFILSSKKLLLSDSGFYLCASNRGVTEAFFGQGTRLTVV.